The clone carrying this T cell receptor (beta chain) was seen ten or more times. The target antigen is unknown. The diagnostic workup employed clinical symptoms, serum thyroxine, TRAb, thyroid ultrasound and orbital computed tomography. This specimen belongs to a study of Graves' ophthalmopathy and Graves' hyperthyroidism. Study background: At the time of initial diagnosis and before any treatment, peripheral blood was collected. Study-level points and caveats: Clonotypes were expanded in thyroid at above 0.001 frequency, and most also appeared in blood. Predictions made by the model for ophthalmopathy progression reached roughly 70% sensitivity and about 72% specificity.

The germline V gene encodes CDR1 SEHNR and CDR2 FQNEAQ (reference sequence). CDR3 length: 17 amino acids. Between the trimmed V and J ends, which lost 5 bases and 4 bases, there was a span of 23 bases. RNA transcripts served as template for amplifying TCR beta CDR3 sequences. Investigators did first-round RT-PCR with HTBI primers, then second-round multiplex PCR. Each CDR3 protein is one row after TCRdb ran MiXCR on the multiplex PCR reads. The sample holds almost 400,000 distinct CDR3 sequences, around 17% seen once. The origin of this receptor is a woman aged 18-29 years with Graves' ophthalmopathy. The sequenced sample was peripheral blood. The chain carries TRBV7-9 and TRBJ1-1, with a weak D call TRBD1 (6 bases). Written as DNA, the CDR3 is TGTGCCAGCAGCCCGATTGGGGGGGCCCTTCCGTCCACTGAAGCTTTCTTT. This sequence encodes CASSPIGGALPSTEAFF.